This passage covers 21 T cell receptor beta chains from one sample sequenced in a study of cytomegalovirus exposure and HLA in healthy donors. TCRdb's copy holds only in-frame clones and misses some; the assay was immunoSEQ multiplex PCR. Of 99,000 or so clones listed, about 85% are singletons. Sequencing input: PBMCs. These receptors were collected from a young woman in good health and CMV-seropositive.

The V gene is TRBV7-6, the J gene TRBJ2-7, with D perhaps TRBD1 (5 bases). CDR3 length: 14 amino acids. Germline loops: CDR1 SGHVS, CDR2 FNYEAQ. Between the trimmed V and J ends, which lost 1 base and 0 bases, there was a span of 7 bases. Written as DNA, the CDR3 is TGTGCCAGCAGCTTAGGGGGCCCCTCCTACGAGCAGTACTTC. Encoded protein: CASSLGGPSYEQYF.

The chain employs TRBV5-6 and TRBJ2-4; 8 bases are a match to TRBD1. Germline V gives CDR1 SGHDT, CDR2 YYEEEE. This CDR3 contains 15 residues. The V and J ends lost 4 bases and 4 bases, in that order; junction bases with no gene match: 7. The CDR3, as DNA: TGTGCCAGCAGCATCCTGGACAGGGTGAAAAACATTCAGTACTTC. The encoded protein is CASSILDRVKNIQYF.

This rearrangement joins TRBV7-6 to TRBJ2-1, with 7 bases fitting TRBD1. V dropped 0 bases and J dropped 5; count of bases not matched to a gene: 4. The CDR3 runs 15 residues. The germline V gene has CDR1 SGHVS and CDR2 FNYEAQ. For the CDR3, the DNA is TGTGCCAGCAGCTTAGCACAGGGGATGCACAATGAGCAGTTCTTC. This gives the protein CASSLAQGMHNEQFF. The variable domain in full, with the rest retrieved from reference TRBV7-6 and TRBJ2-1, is GAGVSQSPRYKVTKRGQDVALRCDPISGHVSLYWYRQALGQGPEFLTYFNYEAQQDKSGLPNDRFSAERPEGSISTLTIQRTEQRDSAMYRCASSLAQGMHNEQFFGPGTRLTVL.

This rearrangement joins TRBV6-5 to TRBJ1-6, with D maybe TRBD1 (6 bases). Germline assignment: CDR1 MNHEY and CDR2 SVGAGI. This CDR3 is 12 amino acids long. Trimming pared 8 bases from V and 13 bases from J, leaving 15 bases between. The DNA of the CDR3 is TGTGCCAGCGTGGCGTGGGGGGGCCCCCTCCACTTT. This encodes CASVAWGGPLHF.

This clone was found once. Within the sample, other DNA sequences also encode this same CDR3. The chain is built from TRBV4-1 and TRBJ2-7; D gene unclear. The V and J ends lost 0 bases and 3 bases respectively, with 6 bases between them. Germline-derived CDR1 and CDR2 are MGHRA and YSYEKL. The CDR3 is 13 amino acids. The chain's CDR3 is CASSQENNYEQYF. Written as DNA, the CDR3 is TGCGCCAGCAGCCAAGAGAACAACTACGAGCAGTACTTC.

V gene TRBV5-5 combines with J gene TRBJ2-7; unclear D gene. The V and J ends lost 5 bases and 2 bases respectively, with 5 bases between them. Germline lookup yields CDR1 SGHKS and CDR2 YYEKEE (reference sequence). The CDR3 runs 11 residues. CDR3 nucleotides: TGTGCCAGCAGTTCAGCCTACGAGCAGTACTTC. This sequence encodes CASSSAYEQYF.

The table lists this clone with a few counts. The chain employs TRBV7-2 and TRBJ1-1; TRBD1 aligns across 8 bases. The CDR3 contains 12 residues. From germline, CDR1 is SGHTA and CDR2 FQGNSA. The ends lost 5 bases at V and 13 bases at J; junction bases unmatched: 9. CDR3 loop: CASSPPGQAGFF. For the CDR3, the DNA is TGTGCCAGCAGCCCTCCGGGACAGGCAGGTTTCTTT.

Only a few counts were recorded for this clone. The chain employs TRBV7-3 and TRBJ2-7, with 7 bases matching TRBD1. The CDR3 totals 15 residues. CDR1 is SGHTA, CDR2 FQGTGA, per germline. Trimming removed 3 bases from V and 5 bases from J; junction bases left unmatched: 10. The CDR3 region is CASSLTQQGFDEQYF. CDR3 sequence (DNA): TGTGCCAGCAGCTTGACGCAACAGGGGTTTGACGAGCAGTACTTC.

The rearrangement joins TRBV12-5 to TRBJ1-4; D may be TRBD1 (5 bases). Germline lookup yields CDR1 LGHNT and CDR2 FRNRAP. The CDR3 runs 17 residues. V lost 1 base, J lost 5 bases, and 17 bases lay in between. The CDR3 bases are TGTGCTAGTGGTTTGGACCTAACAGGCGGGGAAAATGAAAAACTGTTTTTT. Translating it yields CASGLDLTGGENEKLFF.

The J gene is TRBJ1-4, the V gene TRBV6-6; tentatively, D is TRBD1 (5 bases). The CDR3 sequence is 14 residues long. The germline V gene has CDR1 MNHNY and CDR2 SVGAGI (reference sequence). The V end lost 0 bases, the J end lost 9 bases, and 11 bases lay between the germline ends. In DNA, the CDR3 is TGTGCCAGCAGTTACTCGCAGGGAAGTCAAAAACTGTTTTTT. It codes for CASSYSQGSQKLFF.

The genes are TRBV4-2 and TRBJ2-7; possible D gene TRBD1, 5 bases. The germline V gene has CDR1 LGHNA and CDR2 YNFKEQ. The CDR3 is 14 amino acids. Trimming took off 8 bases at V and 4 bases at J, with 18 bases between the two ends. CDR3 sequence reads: CASSGLSGAYEQYF. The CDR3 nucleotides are TGTGCCAGCTCAGGGCTATCTGGGGCATACGAGCAGTACTTC.

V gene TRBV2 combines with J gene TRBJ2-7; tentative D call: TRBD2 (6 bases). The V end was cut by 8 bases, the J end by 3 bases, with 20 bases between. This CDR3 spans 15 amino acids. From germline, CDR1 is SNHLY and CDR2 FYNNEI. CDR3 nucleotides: TGTGCCAGCGAGAAAACGGGGGACTCAGGCTACGAGCAGTACTTC. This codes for CASEKTGDSGYEQYF.

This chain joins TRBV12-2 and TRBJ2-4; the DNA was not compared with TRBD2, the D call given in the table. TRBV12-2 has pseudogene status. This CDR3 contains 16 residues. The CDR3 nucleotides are TGTGCAAGTCGCTCTTACGGGGTATTAGCCAAAAACATTCAGTACTTC. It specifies CASRSYGVLAKNIQYF.

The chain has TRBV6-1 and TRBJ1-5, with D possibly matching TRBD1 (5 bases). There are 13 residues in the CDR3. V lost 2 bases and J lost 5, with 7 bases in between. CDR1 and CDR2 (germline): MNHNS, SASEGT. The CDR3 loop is CASSEKGHQPQHF. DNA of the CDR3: TGTGCCAGCAGTGAAAAGGGGCATCAGCCCCAGCATTTT.

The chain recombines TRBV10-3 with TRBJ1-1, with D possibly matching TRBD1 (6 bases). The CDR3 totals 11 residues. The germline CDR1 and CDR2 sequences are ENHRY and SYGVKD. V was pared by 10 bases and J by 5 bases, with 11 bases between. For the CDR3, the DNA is TGTGCCACCCAGAGGGGGACTGAAGCTTTCTTT. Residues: CATQRGTEAFF.

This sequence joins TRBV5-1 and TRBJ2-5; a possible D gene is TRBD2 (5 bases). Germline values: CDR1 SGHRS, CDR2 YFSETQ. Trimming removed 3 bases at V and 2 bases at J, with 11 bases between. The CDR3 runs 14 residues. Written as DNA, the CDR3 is TGCGCCAGCAGCTCAGGACTGGTTCAAGAGACCCAGTACTTC. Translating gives CASSSGLVQETQYF.

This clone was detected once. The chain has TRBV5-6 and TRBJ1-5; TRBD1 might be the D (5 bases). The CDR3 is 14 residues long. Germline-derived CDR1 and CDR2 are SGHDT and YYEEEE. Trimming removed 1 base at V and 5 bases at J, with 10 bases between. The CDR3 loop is CASSLRGSHQPQHF. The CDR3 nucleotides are TGTGCCAGCAGCTTGCGGGGGAGCCATCAGCCCCAGCATTTT.

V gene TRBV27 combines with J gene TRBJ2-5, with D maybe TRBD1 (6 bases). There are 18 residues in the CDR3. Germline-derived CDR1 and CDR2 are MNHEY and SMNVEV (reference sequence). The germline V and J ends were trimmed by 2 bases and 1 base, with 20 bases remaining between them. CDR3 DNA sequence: TGTGCCAGCAGTTTAGACCATCTCACGACAGGATCCCAAGAGACCCAGTACTTC. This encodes CASSLDHLTTGSQETQYF.

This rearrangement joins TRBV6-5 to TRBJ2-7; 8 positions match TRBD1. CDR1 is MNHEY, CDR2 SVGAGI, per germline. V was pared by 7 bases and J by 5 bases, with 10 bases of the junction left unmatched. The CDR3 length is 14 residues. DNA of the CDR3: TGTGCCAGCAACTCTCAGGGGGCGAGGAACGAGCAGTACTTC. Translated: CASNSQGARNEQYF.

The CDR3 loop is CASSTGLSYEQYF. The CDR3 DNA is TGCGCCAGCAGCACGGGATTATCCTACGAGCAGTACTTC. The rearrangement links TRBV5-1 to TRBJ2-7, with TRBD2 as a possible D gene (5 bases). The V gene's germline CDR1 is SGHRS and CDR2 YFSETQ. The CDR3 loop spans 13 amino acids. V was shortened by 4 bases and J by 1 base, with 9 bases between the two germline ends.

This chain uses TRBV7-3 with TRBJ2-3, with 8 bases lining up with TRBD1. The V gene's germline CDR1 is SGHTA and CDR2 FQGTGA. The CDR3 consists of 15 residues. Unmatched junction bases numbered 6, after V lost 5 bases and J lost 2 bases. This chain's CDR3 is CASSQTGAHTDTQYF. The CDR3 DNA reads TGTGCCAGCAGCCAGACAGGGGCACACACAGATACGCAGTATTTT.